These 13 T cell receptor beta chains originate from one sample sequenced in a study of blood T cells in healthy people across ages. A J-beta primer mix and a sample-barcoded 5' primer were used in a second PCR of roughly 7 to 12 cycles. TCRdb passed the 5' RACE reads through MiXCR, listing each CDR3 protein once. The sample has 1.4 million to 1.5 million distinct CDR3 sequences, around two fifths seen once. The specimen sequenced was blood. These receptors were obtained from a woman aged 18-35 years in good health.

The V and J genes are TRBV20-1 and TRBJ1-1; maybe TRBD1 (5 bases). Looked up from germline, CDR1 is DFQATT and CDR2 is SNEGSKA (reference sequence). The length of the CDR3 is 11 residues. Trimming pared 5 bases from V and 6 bases from J, leaving 10 bases between. The CDR3 bases are TGCAGTGCTCCCCGGGGGTCTGAAGCTTTCTTT. Translating gives CSAPRGSEAFF.

This clonotype appeared a few times. CDR3 DNA: TGCAGCGTCGGACAGGGGTCAGGTCGGAATCAGCCCCAGCATTTT. Residues: CSVGQGSGRNQPQHF. The chain employs TRBV29-1 and TRBJ1-5; TRBD1 aligns across 9 bases. The CDR3 is 15 residues long. Losses at the gene ends were 6 bases for V and 4 bases for J; bases not matched to a gene: 10. CDR1 and CDR2 from the germline V gene are SQVTM and ANQGSEA.

The chain employs TRBV20-1 and TRBJ1-2, with D possibly TRBD1 on 5 matching bases. V was cut by 6 bases and J by 0 bases, with 14 bases left in between. Germline CDR1 reads DFQATT; CDR2 reads SNEGSKA (reference sequence). The length of the CDR3 is 14 residues. The chain's CDR3 is CSAETGTANYGYTF. The CDR3 DNA reads TGCAGTGCCGAAACAGGAACAGCTAACTATGGCTACACCTTC.

The chain carries TRBV7-2 and TRBJ2-3; D is unclear. Germline CDR1 SGHTA, CDR2 FQGNSA. The CDR3 is 13 residues long. The V end lost 3 bases, the J end lost 9 bases, and 13 bases lay between the germline ends. CDR3 loop: CASSLASLGTQYF. CDR3 nucleotide sequence: TGTGCCAGCAGCTTGGCTTCTCTCGGGACGCAGTATTTT.

The chain is built from TRBV5-1 and TRBJ2-7; 8 bases line up with TRBD1. Unmatched junction bases numbered 8, after V lost 0 bases and J lost 0 bases. The CDR3 totals 17 residues. Per germline, CDR1 SGHRS and CDR2 YFSETQ. CDR3 DNA: TGCGCCAGCAGCTTGGGACTGACAGGGGCCGACTCCTACGAGCAGTACTTC. Translating gives CASSLGLTGADSYEQYF.

The CDR3, as DNA: TGCAGTGCTCCTCCCGGGACTAGCGCAACAGATACGCAGTATTTT. This codes for CSAPPGTSATDTQYF. The chain combines TRBV20-1 with TRBJ2-3, with TRBD2 matching 10 bases. V gave up 5 bases and J gave up 3 bases; unmatched junction bases: 8. Germline lookup yields CDR1 DFQATT and CDR2 SNEGSKA (reference sequence). The CDR3 sequence is 15 residues long.

This clonotype was detected a few times. The V gene is TRBV7-2, the J gene TRBJ2-5; TRBD2 matches 9 bases. The CDR3 has 17 amino acids. Germline V CDR1 and CDR2: SGHTA, FQGNSA. Unmatched junction bases numbered 10, after V lost 4 bases and J lost 1 base. The CDR3 DNA reads as TGTGCCAGCAGCTCCAAACAGAGACTAGCGGCCCAAGAGACCCAGTACTTC. Amino acid sequence: CASSSKQRLAAQETQYF.

This clonotype was seen a few times. The rearrangement joins TRBV4-2 to TRBJ2-7; D is possibly TRBD2 (6 bases). Trimming took 0 bases from V and 2 from J, leaving 14 bases between them. CDR3 length: 16 residues. Germline CDR1 LGHNA, CDR2 YNFKEQ. In DNA, the CDR3 is TGTGCCAGCAGCCAAGAGGGAAGGAGGGTCCCCTACGAGCAGTACTTC. Translating gives CASSQEGRRVPYEQYF.

The chain links TRBV27 to TRBJ2-7; 10 bases match TRBD1. Germline V gene lookup returns CDR1 MNHEY and CDR2 SMNVEV (reference sequence). Trimming cost V 9 bases and J 2 bases; bases outside gene matches: 7. The CDR3 contains 14 residues. CDR3 sequence (DNA): TGTGCCAGTACCACCGGGACAGGGGCCTACGAGCAGTACTTC. This encodes CASTTGTGAYEQYF.

Only a few counts were recorded for this clonotype. The chain links TRBV10-3 to TRBJ2-2; TRBD2 matches at 14 bases. The CDR3 loop spans 17 amino acids. Germline CDR1 and CDR2: ENHRY and SYGVKD. V lost 2 bases to trimming and J lost 2 bases; unmatched junction nucleotides: 1. CDR3 loop: CAISEGLAGGNTGELFF. CDR3 DNA: TGTGCCATCAGTGAGGGACTAGCGGGAGGAAACACCGGGGAGCTGTTTTTT.

This clonotype was seen a few times. The J gene is TRBJ2-3, the V gene TRBV3-1; 10 bases align to TRBD2. This CDR3 comprises 15 residues. CDR1 is LGHDT, CDR2 YNNKEL, per germline (reference sequence). V trimming: 4 bases; J trimming: 5 bases; junction bases outside the gene matches: 6. For the CDR3, the DNA is TGTGCCAGCAGCCCAATAGCGGGAGGCCAAGATACGCAGTATTTT. Its translation: CASSPIAGGQDTQYF.

The V and J genes are TRBV7-9 and TRBJ2-3; D unclear. CDR1 and CDR2 (germline): SEHNR, FQNEAQ (reference sequence). V gave up 11 bases and J gave up 2 bases, with 8 bases separating them. This CDR3 has 11 residues. The CDR3: CAAEPTDTQYF. In nucleotides, the CDR3 is TGTGCCGCCGAACCCACAGATACGCAGTATTTT.

This clonotype has just a few counts. This chain joins TRBV11-2 and TRBJ2-7; D gene ambiguous. The CDR3 runs to 16 residues. The ends were cut back, 2 bases at V and 5 bases at J, with 19 bases in the middle. CDR1 SGHAT and CDR2 FQNNGV come from the germline V gene. CDR3 protein: CASSLRPDFLPNEQYF. In DNA, the CDR3 is TGTGCCAGCAGCTTAAGGCCGGATTTCTTGCCGAACGAGCAGTACTTC.